The 24 T cell receptor beta chains presented below share a single source sample, sequenced in a study of T cell responses to AZD1222 COVID-19 vaccine. Libraries were prepared by immunoSEQ multiplex PCR; TCRdb keeps only in-frame clonotypes and omits some of them. The table lists 200,000 or so clones, about 87% of them singletons. The starting material was peripheral blood, obtained on day 0 of MenACWY control vaccination. Every receptor here comes from an adult in good health.

The chain's CDR3 is CASSQAPSTNNEQFF. The CDR3 DNA reads TGTGCCAGCAGCCAAGCGCCTAGTACTAACAATGAGCAGTTCTTC. The chain couples TRBV3-1 (or the pseudogene TRBV3-2) to TRBJ2-1, with D hard to call. V was clipped by 1 base and J by 5 bases, with 12 bases between them. Germline CDR1 and CDR2: LGHDT and YNNKEL (reference sequence). The CDR3 totals 15 residues.

V gene TRBV10-3 combines with J gene TRBJ2-7, with 8 bases aligning to TRBD2. V gave up 6 bases and J gave up 5 bases; unmatched junction bases: 9. Germline V gene lookup returns CDR1 ENHRY and CDR2 SYGVKD. CDR3 length: 14 amino acids. CDR3: CAIRKSAGDHEQYF. DNA for the CDR3: TGTGCCATCAGGAAATCAGCGGGAGACCACGAGCAGTACTTC.

V is TRBV30 and J is TRBJ1-3; D unresolved. The CDR3 covers 13 residues. Germline lookup yields CDR1 GTSNPN and CDR2 SVGIG (reference sequence). The V gene lost 4 bases and the J gene lost 2 bases, with 9 bases spanning the gap. The CDR3 protein is CAWNMAAGNTIYF. In DNA form, the CDR3 reads TGTGCCTGGAATATGGCAGCTGGAAACACCATATATTTT.

The V call is TRBV7-9, the J call TRBJ1-5; D is unresolved. The germline V and J ends were trimmed by 1 base and 5 bases, with 9 bases remaining between them. There are 14 residues in the CDR3. Germline V gene sequence: CDR1 SEHNR, CDR2 FQNEAQ (reference sequence). DNA of the CDR3: TGTGCCAGCAGCTTAGAGGGCAGCTATCAGCCCCAGCATTTT. Translated, it gives CASSLEGSYQPQHF.

The V call is TRBV6-6, the J call TRBJ1-1, with TRBD1 matching 7 bases. The CDR3 runs to 14 residues. Germline V gives CDR1 MNHNY, CDR2 SVGAGI (reference sequence). Trimming removed 2 bases from V and 4 bases from J; junction bases left unmatched: 4. For the CDR3, the DNA is TGTGCCAGCAGTTACACAGGGGCTAGCACTGAAGCTTTCTTT. It translates to CASSYTGASTEAFF.

This sequence joins TRBV9 and TRBJ1-2; 7 nucleotides match TRBD1. The CDR3 has 13 amino acids. Losses at the gene ends were 3 bases for V and 7 bases for J; bases not matched to a gene: 6. Germline V gene sequence: CDR1 SGDLS, CDR2 YYNGEE. CDR3 amino acids: CASSARTGSGYTF. The CDR3 DNA sequence: TGTGCCAGCAGCGCCCGGACAGGTAGTGGCTACACCTTC.

This chain connects TRBV7-2 to TRBJ1-5; D might be TRBD1 (6 bases). CDR1 and CDR2 from the germline V gene are SGHTA and FQGNSA. This CDR3 is 17 amino acids long. With 0 bases removed from V and 1 base from J, the gap between germline ends came to 13 bases. For the CDR3, the DNA is TGTGCCAGCAGCTTAGCCGGAGGGGGGGGAAGCAATCAGCCCCAGCATTTT. Its protein product is CASSLAGGGGSNQPQHF.

This clone was detected a few times. The V gene is TRBV5-4, the J gene TRBJ1-6; perhaps TRBD1 as D (5 bases). CDR1 and CDR2 (germline): SGHNT, YYREEE (reference sequence). V gave up 0 bases and J gave up 0 bases, with 13 bases separating them. CDR3 length: 18 residues. The CDR3 DNA follows: TGTGCCAGCAGCTTGGGGGGGGACTTTAGCTCCTATAATTCACCCCTCCACTTT. This codes for CASSLGGDFSSYNSPLHF.

J is TRBJ2-1 and V is TRBV4-1; 10 nucleotides agree with TRBD2. The CDR3 totals 17 residues. The germline gives CDR1 MGHRA, CDR2 YSYEKL. V lost 1 base and J lost 5; bases outside the gene matches: 8. The CDR3 DNA reads as TGCGCCAGCAGCCAAGTAACTAGCGGGATCCCCCACAATGAGCAGTTCTTC. Encoded protein: CASSQVTSGIPHNEQFF.

The gene calls are TRBV6-5 and TRBJ1-5; D gene uncertain. Germline V gene sequence: CDR1 MNHEY, CDR2 SVGAGI. CDR3 size: 15 residues. Trimming pared 0 bases from V and 1 base from J, leaving 7 bases between. CDR3 DNA sequence: TGTGCCAGCAGTTACTCTACCGGCAGCAATCAGCCCCAGCATTTT. It yields the protein CASSYSTGSNQPQHF.

For this clone: Its ends do not fully match the called genes, so a read error is possible. The chain employs TRBV9 and TRBJ1-1, with a weak D call TRBD1 (5 bases). Germline V gene data show CDR1 as SGDLS and CDR2 as YYNGEE. CDR3 length: 14 amino acids. CDR3 nucleotides: TGTGCCAGCAGTGTAGGCGCCTCGGGGGCTGAAGCTTTCTTT. It yields the protein CASSVGASGAEAFF. Looking up the rest from reference TRBV9 and TRBJ1-1 gives the full variable domain: DSGVTQTPKHLITATGQRVTLRCSPRSGDLSVYWYQQSLDQGLQFLIQYYNGEERAKGNILERFSAQQFPDLHSELNLSSLELGDSALYFCASSVGASGAEAFFGQGTRLTVV.

The chain uses TRBV29-1 and TRBJ1-2; D ambiguous. The CDR3 loop spans 12 amino acids. Germline V gene lookup returns CDR1 SQVTM and CDR2 ANQGSEA. Trimming removed 7 bases from V and 7 bases from J, with 16 bases in between. The CDR3 nucleotides are TGCAGCGACCATCCCCATTCGAGTGGCTACACCTTC. It is translated as CSDHPHSSGYTF.

J is TRBJ2-7 and V is TRBV5-5; TRBD2 matches 11 bases. After removal of 4 bases from V and 0 bases from J, the junction contained 0 bases not matched to a gene. This CDR3 has 14 amino acids. Per germline, CDR1 SGHKS and CDR2 YYEKEE (reference sequence). The CDR3 DNA sequence: TGTGCCAGCAGCCTAGCGGGGGGCTCCTACGAGCAGTACTTC. Its translation is CASSLAGGSYEQYF.

On this clone itself: Other DNA sequences of this sample code for an identical CDR3. The J gene is TRBJ2-7, the V gene TRBV9, with TRBD1 matching over 8 bases. V trimming: 3 bases; J trimming: 6 bases; junction bases outside the gene matches: 2. Germline V CDR1 and CDR2: SGDLS, YYNGEE. The CDR3 loop spans 12 amino acids. This CDR3 reads CASSGQGSEQYF. DNA for the CDR3: TGTGCCAGCAGCGGACAGGGGTCCGAGCAGTACTTC.

The chain uses TRBV20-1 and TRBJ1-2; perhaps TRBD1 as D (6 bases). The CDR3 is 11 residues long. Germline CDR1 and CDR2: DFQATT and SNEGSKA (reference sequence). With 3 bases removed from V and 7 bases from J, the gap between germline ends came to 9 bases. CDR3 sequence: CSASPGAGYTF. CDR3 in DNA: TGCAGTGCTAGTCCAGGGGCTGGCTACACCTTC.

The genes are TRBV5-8 and TRBJ1-1; unclear D gene. CDR1 SGHTS and CDR2 YDEGEE come from the germline V gene. The CDR3 loop spans 13 amino acids. Trimming took 0 bases from V and 6 from J, leaving 9 bases between them. The CDR3 spells CASSLAWGAEAFF. The CDR3, as DNA: TGTGCCAGCAGCTTGGCCTGGGGAGCTGAAGCTTTCTTT.

This clone was recorded a few times. The chain combines TRBV11-3 with TRBJ1-5; D gene uncertain. The CDR3 sequence is 14 residues long. Germline lookup yields CDR1 SGHNT and CDR2 YENEEA. With 1 base removed from V and 5 bases from J, the gap between germline ends came to 9 bases. The CDR3 loop is CASSLGQTYQPQHF. In DNA form, the CDR3 reads TGTGCCAGCAGCTTAGGCCAGACTTATCAGCCCCAGCATTTT. Complete variable domain (other parts from reference TRBV11-3 and TRBJ1-5): EAGVVQSPRYKIIEKKQPVAFWCNPISGHNTLYWYLQNLGQGPELLIRYENEEAVDDSQLPKDRFSAERLKGVDSTLKIQPAELGDSAVYLCASSLGQTYQPQHFGDGTRLSIL.

A few counts support this clone. The genes are TRBV28 and TRBJ1-2; TRBD1 matches 7 bases. This CDR3 contains 15 residues. Per germline, CDR1 MDHEN and CDR2 SYDVKM. V was clipped by 2 bases and J by 2 bases; unmatched bases: 5. The CDR3 DNA sequence: TGTGCCAGCAGTTTAGGTCCGGGACAGAACTATGGCTACACCTTC. Translating gives CASSLGPGQNYGYTF.

V usage is TRBV19 and J usage is TRBJ2-6, with D perhaps TRBD1 (6 bases). Germline CDR1 is LNHDA and CDR2 is SQIVND (reference sequence). The CDR3 length is 15 residues. V lost 6 bases, J lost 2 bases, and 11 bases lay in between. The CDR3 DNA is TGTGCCAGTAGGAGGCAGGGGCCTGGGGCCAACGTCCTGACTTTC. Encoded protein: CASRRQGPGANVLTF.

This clone was recorded a few times. This chain links TRBV11-2 with TRBJ2-7; the match to TRBD2 covers 10 bases. Germline V gene sequence: CDR1 SGHAT, CDR2 FQNNGV. Germline trimming cut 5 bases from V and 4 bases from J; bases unmatched to any gene: 8. The CDR3 is 15 amino acids. CDR3 DNA: TGTGCCAGCAGCCCTATTAGCGGGAGGCTGTACGAGCAGTACTTC. Its protein product is CASSPISGRLYEQYF.

This rearrangement joins TRBV18 to TRBJ1-6; possibly TRBD1 for D (5 bases). Germline assignment: CDR1 KGHSH and CDR2 LQKENI. The V gene lost 6 bases and the J gene lost 5 bases, with 8 bases spanning the gap. The CDR3 is made up of 13 amino acids. CDR3 region: CASSGTDNSPLHF. The CDR3 DNA is TGTGCCAGCTCTGGGACGGATAATTCACCCCTCCACTTT.

The chain links TRBV7-2 to TRBJ2-7; 8 nucleotides line up with TRBD1. Germline V CDR1 and CDR2: SGHTA, FQGNSA. V was clipped by 4 bases and J by 7 bases; unmatched bases: 12. The CDR3 is 15 residues long. CDR3 residues: CASSSTGQGRAEQYF. Written as DNA, the CDR3 is TGTGCCAGCAGCTCAACCGGACAGGGAAGAGCGGAGCAGTACTTC.

CDR3 nucleotide sequence: TGTGCCAGCAGCGTCGGTGCCGGGACTAGCGGCTCCGAGCAGTACTTC. Amino acid sequence: CASSVGAGTSGSEQYF. The chain has TRBV9 and TRBJ2-7; 11 bases agree with TRBD2. Germline CDR1 SGDLS, CDR2 YYNGEE. The V segment lost 2 bases and the J segment 6 bases; nucleotides outside the gene matches: 10. The CDR3 is 16 amino acids.

The chain carries TRBV6-2 or TRBV6-3 and TRBJ1-2, with D possibly being TRBD1 (6 bases). Trimming pared 2 bases from V and 1 base from J, leaving 11 bases between. The CDR3 is 15 residues long. Germline lookup yields CDR1 MNHEY and CDR2 SVGEGT. CDR3 residues: CASSYLDRFNYGYTF. CDR3 bases: TGTGCCAGCAGTTACCTCGACAGGTTTAACTATGGCTACACCTTC.